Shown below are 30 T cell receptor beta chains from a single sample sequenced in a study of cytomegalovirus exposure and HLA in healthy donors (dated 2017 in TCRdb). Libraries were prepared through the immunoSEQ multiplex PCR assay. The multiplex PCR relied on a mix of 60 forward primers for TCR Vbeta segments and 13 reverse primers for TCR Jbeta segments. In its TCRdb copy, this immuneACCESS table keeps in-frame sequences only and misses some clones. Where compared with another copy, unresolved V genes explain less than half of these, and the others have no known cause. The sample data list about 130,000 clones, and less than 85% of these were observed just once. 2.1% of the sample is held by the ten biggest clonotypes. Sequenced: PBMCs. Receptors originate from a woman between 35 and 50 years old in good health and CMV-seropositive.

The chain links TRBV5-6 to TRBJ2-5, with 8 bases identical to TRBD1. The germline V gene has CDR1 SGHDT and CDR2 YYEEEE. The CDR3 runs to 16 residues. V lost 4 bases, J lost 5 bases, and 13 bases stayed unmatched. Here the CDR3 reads CASSGLGQGNRETQYF. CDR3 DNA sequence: TGTGCCAGCAGCGGGCTAGGACAGGGTAATCGGGAGACCCAGTACTTC.

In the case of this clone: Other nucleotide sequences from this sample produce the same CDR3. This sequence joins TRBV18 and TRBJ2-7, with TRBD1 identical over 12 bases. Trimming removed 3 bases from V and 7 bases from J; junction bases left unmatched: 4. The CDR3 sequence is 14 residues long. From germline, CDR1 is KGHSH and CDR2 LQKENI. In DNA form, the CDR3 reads TGTGCCAGCTCACCGGGACAGGGGGCAGGTGAGCAGTACTTC. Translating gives CASSPGQGAGEQYF.

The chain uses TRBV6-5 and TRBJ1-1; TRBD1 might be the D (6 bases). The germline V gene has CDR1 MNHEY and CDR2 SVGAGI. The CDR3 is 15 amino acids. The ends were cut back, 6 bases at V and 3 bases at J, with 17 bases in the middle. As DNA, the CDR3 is TGTGCCAGCAGGGGAGCAGGGGCGGGCGACACTGAAGCTTTCTTT. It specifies CASRGAGAGDTEAFF.

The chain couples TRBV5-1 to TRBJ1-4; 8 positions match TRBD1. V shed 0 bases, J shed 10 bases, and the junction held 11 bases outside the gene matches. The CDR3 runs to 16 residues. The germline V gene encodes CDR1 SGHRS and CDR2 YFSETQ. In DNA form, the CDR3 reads TGCGCCAGCAGCTTGGGATTGAACAGGGGGGTCCCAAAACTGTTTTTT. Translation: CASSLGLNRGVPKLFF.

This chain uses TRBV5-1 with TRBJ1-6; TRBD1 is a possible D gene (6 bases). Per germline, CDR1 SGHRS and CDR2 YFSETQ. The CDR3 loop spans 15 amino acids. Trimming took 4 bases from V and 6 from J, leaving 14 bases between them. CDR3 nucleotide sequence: TGCGCCAGCAGCACCCGGGACACCATTAATTCACCCCTCCACTTT. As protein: CASSTRDTINSPLHF. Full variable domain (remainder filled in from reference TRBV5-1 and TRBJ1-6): KAGVTQTPRYLIKTRGQQVTLSCSPISGHRSVSWYQQTPGQGLQFLFEYFSETQRNKGNFPGRFSGRQFSNSRSEMNVSTLELGDSALYLCASSTRDTINSPLHFGNGTRLTVT.

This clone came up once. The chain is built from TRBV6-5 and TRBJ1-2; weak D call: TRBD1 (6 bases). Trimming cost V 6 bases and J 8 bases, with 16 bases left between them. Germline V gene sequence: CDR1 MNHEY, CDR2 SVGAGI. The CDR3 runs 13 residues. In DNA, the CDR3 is TGTGCCAGCAGCCTGGACAGTCTAAGAGGCTACACCTTC. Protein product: CASSLDSLRGYTF.

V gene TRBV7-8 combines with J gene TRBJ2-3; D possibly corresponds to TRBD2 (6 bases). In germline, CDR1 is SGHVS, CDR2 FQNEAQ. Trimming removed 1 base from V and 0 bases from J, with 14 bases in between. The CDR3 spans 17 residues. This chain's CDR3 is CASSLVVAGFSTDTQYF. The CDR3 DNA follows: TGTGCCAGCAGCTTAGTTGTTGCGGGATTTAGCACAGATACGCAGTATTTT.

The CDR3 DNA reads TGTGCCAGCAGCTCGCCCCCGATTTTAGCGGAGAACAGTGAGCAGTTCTTC. The encoded protein is CASSSPPILAENSEQFF. This sequence joins TRBV7-2 and TRBJ2-1; D possibly corresponds to TRBD2 (6 bases). The V and J ends lost 4 bases and 9 bases respectively, with 25 bases between them. Germline-derived CDR1 and CDR2 are SGHTA and FQGNSA. The CDR3 totals 17 residues. The entire variable domain, with the rest obtained from reference TRBV7-2 and TRBJ2-1, is as follows: GAGVSQSPSNKVTEKGKDVELRCDPISGHTALYWYRQSLGQGLEFLIYFQGNSAPDKSGLPSDRFSAERTGGSVSTLTIQRTQQEDSAVYLCASSSPPILAENSEQFFGPGTRLTVL.

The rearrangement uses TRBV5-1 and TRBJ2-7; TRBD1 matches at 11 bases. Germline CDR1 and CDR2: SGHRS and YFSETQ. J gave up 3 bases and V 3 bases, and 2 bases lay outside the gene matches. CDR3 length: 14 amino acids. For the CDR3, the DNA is TGCGCCAGCAGCTCCGGGACAGGGGGCTACGAGCAGTACTTC. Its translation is CASSSGTGGYEQYF.

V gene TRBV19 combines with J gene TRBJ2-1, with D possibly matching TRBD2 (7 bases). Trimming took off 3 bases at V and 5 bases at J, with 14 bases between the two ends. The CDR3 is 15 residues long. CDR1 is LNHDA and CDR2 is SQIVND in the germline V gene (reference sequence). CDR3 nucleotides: TGTGCCAGTAGTATTTGGGGGGGCGAGAACAATGAGCAGTTCTTC. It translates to CASSIWGGENNEQFF.

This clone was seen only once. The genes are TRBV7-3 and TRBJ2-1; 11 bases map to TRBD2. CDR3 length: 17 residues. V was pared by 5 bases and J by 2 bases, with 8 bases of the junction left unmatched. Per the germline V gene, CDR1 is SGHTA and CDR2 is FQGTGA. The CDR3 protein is CASSPTLAGDPYNEQFF. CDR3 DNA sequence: TGTGCCAGCAGCCCAACACTAGCGGGAGATCCCTACAATGAGCAGTTCTTC.

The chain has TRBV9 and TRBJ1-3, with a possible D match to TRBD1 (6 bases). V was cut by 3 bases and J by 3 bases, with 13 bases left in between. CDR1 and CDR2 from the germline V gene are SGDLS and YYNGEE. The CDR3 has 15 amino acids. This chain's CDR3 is CASSGNTGSGNTIYF. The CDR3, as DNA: TGTGCCAGCAGCGGAAACACAGGGAGTGGAAACACCATATATTTT.

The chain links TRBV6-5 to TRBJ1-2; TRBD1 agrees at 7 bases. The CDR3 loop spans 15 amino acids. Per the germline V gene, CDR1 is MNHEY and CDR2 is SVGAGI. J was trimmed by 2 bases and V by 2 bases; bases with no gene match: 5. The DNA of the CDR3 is TGTGCCAGCAGTTACGCGGCAGGGGGGAACTATGGCTACACCTTC. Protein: CASSYAAGGNYGYTF.

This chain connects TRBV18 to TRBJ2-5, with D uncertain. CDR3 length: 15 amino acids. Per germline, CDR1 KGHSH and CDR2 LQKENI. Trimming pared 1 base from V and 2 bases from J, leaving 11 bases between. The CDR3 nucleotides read TGTGCCAGCTCACCACGGCAGACTGTTCAAGAGACCCAGTACTTC. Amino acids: CASSPRQTVQETQYF.

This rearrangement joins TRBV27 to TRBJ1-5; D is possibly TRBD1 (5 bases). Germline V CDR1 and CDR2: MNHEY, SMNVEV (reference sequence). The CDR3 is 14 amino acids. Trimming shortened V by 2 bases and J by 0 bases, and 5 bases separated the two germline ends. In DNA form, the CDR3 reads TGTGCCAGCAGTTTACAGGGTAGCAATCAGCCCCAGCATTTT. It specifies CASSLQGSNQPQHF.

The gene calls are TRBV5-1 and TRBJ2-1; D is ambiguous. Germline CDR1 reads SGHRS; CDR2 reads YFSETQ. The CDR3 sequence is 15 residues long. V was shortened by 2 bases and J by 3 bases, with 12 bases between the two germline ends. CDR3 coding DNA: TGCGCCAGCAGCTTAGGAGACGGCTACTACAATGAGCAGTTCTTC. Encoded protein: CASSLGDGYYNEQFF.

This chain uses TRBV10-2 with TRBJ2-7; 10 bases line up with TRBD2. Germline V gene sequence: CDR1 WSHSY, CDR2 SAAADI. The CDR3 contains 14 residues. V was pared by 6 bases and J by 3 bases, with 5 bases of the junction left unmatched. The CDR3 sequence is CASRDGTSVYEQYF. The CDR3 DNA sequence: TGCGCCAGCAGGGACGGGACTAGCGTCTACGAGCAGTACTTC.

Here the CDR3 DNA reads TGTGCCAGCAGATCAAGCGGGAGGCCAACTTACGAGCAGTACTTC. Its protein product is CASRSSGRPTYEQYF. V is TRBV28 and J is TRBJ2-7, with TRBD2 matching 9 bases. Germline V gives CDR1 MDHEN, CDR2 SYDVKM. This CDR3 is built from 15 residues. The J segment lost 4 bases and the V segment lost 6 bases, leaving 10 bases of the junction unmatched.

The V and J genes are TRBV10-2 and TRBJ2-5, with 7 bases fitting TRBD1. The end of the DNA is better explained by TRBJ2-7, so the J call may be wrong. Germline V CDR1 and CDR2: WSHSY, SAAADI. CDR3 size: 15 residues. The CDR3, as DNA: TGCGCCAGCAAACAAGGTGACAGGGTCCCCTACGAGCAGTACTTC. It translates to CASKQGDRVPYEQYF.

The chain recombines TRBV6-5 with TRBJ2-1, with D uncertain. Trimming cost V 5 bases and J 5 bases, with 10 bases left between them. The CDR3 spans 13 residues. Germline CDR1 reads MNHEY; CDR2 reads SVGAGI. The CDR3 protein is CASSRGTDNEQFF. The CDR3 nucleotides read TGTGCCAGCAGTCGCGGAACCGACAATGAGCAGTTCTTC.

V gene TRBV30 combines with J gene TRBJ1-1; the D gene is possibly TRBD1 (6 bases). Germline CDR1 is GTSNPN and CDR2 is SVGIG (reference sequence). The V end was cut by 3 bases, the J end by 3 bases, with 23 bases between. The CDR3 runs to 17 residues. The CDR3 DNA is TGTGCCTGGAGGTGGTACAGGGATAAAGCTGTGGACACTGAAGCTTTCTTT. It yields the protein CAWRWYRDKAVDTEAFF.

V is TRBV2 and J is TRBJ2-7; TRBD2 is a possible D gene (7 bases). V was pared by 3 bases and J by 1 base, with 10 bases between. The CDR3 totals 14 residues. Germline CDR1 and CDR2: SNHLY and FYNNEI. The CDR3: CASSEEGGSYEQYF. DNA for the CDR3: TGTGCCAGCAGTGAGGAGGGGGGGTCCTACGAGCAGTACTTC.

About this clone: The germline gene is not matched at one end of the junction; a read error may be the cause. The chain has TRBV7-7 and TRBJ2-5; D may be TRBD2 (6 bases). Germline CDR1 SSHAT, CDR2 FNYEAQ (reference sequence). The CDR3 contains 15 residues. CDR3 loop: CASSLSKGLQETQYF. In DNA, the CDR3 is TGTGCTAGCAGCTTAAGTAAGGGACTCCAAGAGACCCAGTACTTC.

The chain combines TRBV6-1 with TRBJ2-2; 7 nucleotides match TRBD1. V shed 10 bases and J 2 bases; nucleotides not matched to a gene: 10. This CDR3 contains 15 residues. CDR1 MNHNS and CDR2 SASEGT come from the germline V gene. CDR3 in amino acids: CAIPKQGFNTGELFF. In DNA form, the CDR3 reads TGTGCCATTCCGAAACAGGGGTTTAACACCGGGGAGCTGTTTTTT.

The CDR3 nucleotides are TGTGCCAGCCGCACCGATTGGAGTCGGGGAAACACCATATATTTT. Encoded protein: CASRTDWSRGNTIYF. This chain links TRBV2 with TRBJ1-3; D ambiguous. CDR1 is SNHLY and CDR2 is FYNNEI in the germline V gene. This CDR3 has 15 residues. The V and J ends lost 8 bases and 4 bases respectively, with 18 bases between them.

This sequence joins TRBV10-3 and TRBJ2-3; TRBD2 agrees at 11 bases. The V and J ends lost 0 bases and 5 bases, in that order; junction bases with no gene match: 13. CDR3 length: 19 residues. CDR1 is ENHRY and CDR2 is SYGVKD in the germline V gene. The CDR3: CAISESLGGLAGGRDTQYF. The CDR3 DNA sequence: TGTGCCATCAGTGAGTCGCTCGGAGGGCTAGCGGGGGGAAGAGATACGCAGTATTTT.

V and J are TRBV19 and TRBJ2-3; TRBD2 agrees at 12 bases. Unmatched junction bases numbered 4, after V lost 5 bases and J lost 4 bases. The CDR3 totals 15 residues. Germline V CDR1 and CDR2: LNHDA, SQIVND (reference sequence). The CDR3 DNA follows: TGTGCCAGTAGTTTTGGACTAGCGGGGTCAGATACGCAGTATTTT. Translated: CASSFGLAGSDTQYF. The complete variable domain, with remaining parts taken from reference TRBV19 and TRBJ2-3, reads DGGITQSPKYLFRKEGQNVTLSCEQNLNHDAMYWYRQDPGQGLRLIYYSQIVNDFQKGDIAEGYSVSREKKESFPLTVTSAQKNPTAFYLCASSFGLAGSDTQYFGPGTRLTVL.

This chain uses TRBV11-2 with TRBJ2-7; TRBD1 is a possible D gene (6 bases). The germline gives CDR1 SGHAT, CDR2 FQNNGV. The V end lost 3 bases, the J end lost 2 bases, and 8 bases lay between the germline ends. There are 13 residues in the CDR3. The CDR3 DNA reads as TGTGCCAGCAGCTTCAGGGGAACCTACGAGCAGTACTTC. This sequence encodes CASSFRGTYEQYF.

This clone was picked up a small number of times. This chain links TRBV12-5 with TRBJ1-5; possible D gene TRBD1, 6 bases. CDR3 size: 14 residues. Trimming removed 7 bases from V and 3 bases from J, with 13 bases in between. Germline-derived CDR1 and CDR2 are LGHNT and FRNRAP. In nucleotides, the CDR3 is TGTGCTAGTGCCCCGGACAGTCCCAATCAGCCCCAGCATTTT. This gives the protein CASAPDSPNQPQHF.

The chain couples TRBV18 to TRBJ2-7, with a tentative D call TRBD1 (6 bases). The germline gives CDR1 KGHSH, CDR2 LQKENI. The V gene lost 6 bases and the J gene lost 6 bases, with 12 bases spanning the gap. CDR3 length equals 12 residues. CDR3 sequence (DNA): TGTGCCAGCTCCCCTGAGGGGGTCGAGCAGTACTTC. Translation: CASSPEGVEQYF.